This TCR beta chain was obtained from a study of blood T cell repertoires in COVID-19. Original processing methods: For nucleated cells, counts were estimated from reference gene primer amplification. Profiling relied on immunoSEQ multiplex PCR, and the TCRdb table lists in-frame clones only, not all of them. The V and J calls and clone size come from that table; D and trimming were worked out from the DNA. The sample lists fewer than 250,000 clones, under 90% occurring once. Trimming stripped 6 bases from V and 7 bases from J, with 18 bases between. The CDR3 covers 14 residues. Looked up from germline, CDR1 is SQVTM and CDR2 is ANQGSEA. This clone was counted only a few times.

Input material: peripheral blood. The chain joins TRBV29-1 to TRBJ1-4; D might be TRBD1 (5 bases). This sequence originates from a middle-aged woman with active or convalescent COVID-19. The CDR3, as DNA: TGCAGCGTACGCGAGAAGACAGCCTCTGAAAAACTGTTTTTT. This codes for CSVREKTASEKLFF.